The clone carrying this T cell receptor (beta chain) was seen repeatedly, ten times or more. As yet, its antigen is unknown. TCRdb independently ran MiXCR on the 5' RACE reads; one entry per CDR3 protein. The sample includes 28,000 or so distinct CDR3 sequences, 9% to 15% seen only once; the top ten take 6% to 8.5%. The data were taken from a study of neurological immune-mediated disorders. Study-wide points: The study found the most TCR clonal expansion in HTLV-1-associated myelopathy and the least in multiple sclerosis, below healthy controls.

V was shortened by 2 bases and J by 0 bases, with 15 bases between the two germline ends. Per the germline V gene, CDR1 is SGHVS and CDR2 is FQNEAQ. This CDR3 spans 17 amino acids. The V and J genes are TRBV7-8 and TRBJ2-3; possible D gene TRBD2, 5 bases. What was sequenced was PBMCs. This receptor was taken from a man in his 60s in good health. CDR3 bases: TGTGCCAGCAGCTTACTTCTTTTCGGCGGGAGCACAGATACGCAGTATTTT. It is translated as CASSLLLFGGSTDTQYF.